The text below deals with one TCR beta chain. Its target is unknown. This record belongs to a study of T cell responses to AZD1222 COVID-19 vaccine. Study-level findings and limits: The breadth and depth of Spike-specific TCRs increased once two AZD1222 doses had been given. Only after the peak T cell response were repertoires sampled. Donors, mostly white British, included more females; clonal diversity was possibly underestimated.

V shed 6 bases and J shed 3 bases, with 10 bases lying between them. The CDR3 length is 13 residues. The germline V gene has CDR1 KGHDR and CDR2 SFDVKD. Assay used: immunoSEQ multiplex PCR; TCRdb lists only in-frame clones, some missing. The table includes some 120,000 clones, 70% to 85% detected once. This TCR was recovered from an adult who received the AZD1222 COVID-19 vaccine. The sample was peripheral blood, taken 28 days after the second AZD1222 dose. The chain employs TRBV24-1 and TRBJ1-2; TRBD1 is a possible D gene (5 bases). The CDR3 bases are TGTGCCACCAGTCCGGGACGGCACTATGGCTACACCTTC. This sequence encodes CATSPGRHYGYTF.